This TCR beta chain comes out of a study of T cell clonality in common variable immunodeficiency. Study-wide results and caveats: Shared TCRbeta clones were fewer between CVID subjects than controls. Compared with healthy controls, CVID subjects showed increased TCRbeta clonality, mostly in about a third.

Method: immunoSEQ multiplex PCR; TCRdb's copy keeps in-frame clones and lacks some. Recorded here are about 32,000 clones, none singletons. This clone has ten or more counts. Its cognate antigen is unknown. The read terminates 3 residues before the CDR3 end, so the remaining end is supplied by the germline J gene. V was shortened by 5 bases and J by 1 base, with 6 bases between the two germline ends. The CDR3 loop spans 12 amino acids. Germline loops: CDR1 KGHSH, CDR2 LQKENI. The chain employs TRBV18 and TRBJ2-7; no clear D gene. Sequenced: peripheral blood mononuclear cells. This TCR derives from a person between 18 and 75 years old in good health. The CDR3 protein is CASSIGSYEQYF. The part of the CDR3 DNA that was read is TGTGCCAGCTCAATCGGGTCCTACGAG.